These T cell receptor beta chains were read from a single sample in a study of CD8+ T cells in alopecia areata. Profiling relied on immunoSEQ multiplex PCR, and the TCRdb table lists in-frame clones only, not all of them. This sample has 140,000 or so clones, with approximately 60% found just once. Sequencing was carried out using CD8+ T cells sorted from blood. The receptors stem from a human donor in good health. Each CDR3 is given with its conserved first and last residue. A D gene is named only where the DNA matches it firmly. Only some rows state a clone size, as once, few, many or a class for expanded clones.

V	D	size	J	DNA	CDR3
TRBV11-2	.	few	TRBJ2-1	TGTGCCAGCAGCTTAGATCCACGGGTTGAGCAGTTCTTC	CASSLDPRVEQFF
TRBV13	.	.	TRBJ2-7	TGTGCCAGCAGCTCCAGACCCCCGTACGAGCAGTACTTC	CASSSRPPYEQYF
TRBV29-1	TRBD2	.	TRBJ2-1	TGCGGCGTTGAAGGCGGTAGCGGGGGATACAATGAGCAGTTCTTC	CGVEGGSGGYNEQFF
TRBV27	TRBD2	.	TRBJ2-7	TGTGCCAGCAGATCCCCAGTAGCGGGAGGTCGGTACGAGCAGTACTTC	CASRSPVAGGRYEQYF
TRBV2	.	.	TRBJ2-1	TGTGCCAGCAGTGAAAACGGGGGTGAGCAGTTCTTC	CASSENGGEQFF
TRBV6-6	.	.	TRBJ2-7	TGTGCCAGCAGTGACGGCGTGGCCGAGCAGTACTTC	CASSDGVAEQYF
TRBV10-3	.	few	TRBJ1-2	TGTGCCATCAGCGAGGGGGAATACCTAAACTATGGCTACACCTTC	CAISEGEYLNYGYTF
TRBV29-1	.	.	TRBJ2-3	TGCAGCGTTGTCTCCTCTCCCGTCGATACGCAGTATTTT	CSVVSSPVDTQYF
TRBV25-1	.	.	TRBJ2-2	TGTGCCAGCAGGAGCGGGGAGCTGTTTTTT	CASRSGELFF
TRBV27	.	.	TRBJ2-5	TGTGCCAGCAGCCGGGACCAGGATCGAGAGACCCAGTACTTC	CASSRDQDRETQYF
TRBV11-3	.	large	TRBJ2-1	TGTGCCAGCAGCTCATGGGCCAATGAGCAGTTCTTC	CASSSWANEQFF
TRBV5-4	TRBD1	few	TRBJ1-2	TGTGCCAGCAGCTACGGACAGGGCAGGTCTTCGTTTGGCTACACCTTC	CASSYGQGRSSFGYTF
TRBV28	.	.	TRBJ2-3	TGTGCCAGCAGTCATACAGATACGCAGTATTTT	CASSHTDTQYF
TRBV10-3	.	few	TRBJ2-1	TGTGCCATCAGTGTCCCTGGGGGCTATGAGCAGTTCTTC	CAISVPGGYEQFF
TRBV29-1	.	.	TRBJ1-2	TGCAGCGTCGCACATAGGGATGGCTACACCTTC	CSVAHRDGYTF
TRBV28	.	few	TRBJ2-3	TGTGCCAGCAGTTTTCAAGGCACAGATACGCAGTATTTT	CASSFQGTDTQYF
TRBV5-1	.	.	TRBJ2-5	TGCGCCAGCAGCTTGGCCTCAGGGTTCCAAGAGACCCAGTACTTC	CASSLASGFQETQYF
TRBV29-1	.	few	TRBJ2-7	TGCAGCGTTGATGGGGGGTCCTCCTACTACGAGCAGTACTTC	CSVDGGSSYYEQYF
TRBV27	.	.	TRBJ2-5	TGTGCCAGCAGGGGTACGACGGAGCCCCAAGAGACCCAGTACTTC	CASRGTTEPQETQYF
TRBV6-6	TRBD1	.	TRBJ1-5	TGTGCCTGCGACTTCGACAGGGGAGGTAGCAATCAGCCCCAGCATTTT	CACDFDRGGSNQPQHF
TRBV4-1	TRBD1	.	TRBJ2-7	TGCGCCAGCAGCCATCCCGGGACAGGGGACTACGAGCAGTACTTC	CASSHPGTGDYEQYF
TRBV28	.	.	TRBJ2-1	TGTGCCAGCAGTTTAGCGGGACTTCCCTACAATGAGCAGTTCTTC	CASSLAGLPYNEQFF
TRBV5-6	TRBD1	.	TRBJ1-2	TGTGCCAGCAGCTTGGGTACAGGGGCTGGCTACACCTTC	CASSLGTGAGYTF
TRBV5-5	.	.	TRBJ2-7	TGTGCCAGCAGCTCACCCAGCGCGACACAGAGCCCCTACGAGCAGTACTTC	CASSSPSATQSPYEQYF
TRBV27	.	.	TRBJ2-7	TGTGCCAGCAGTCTCACTGGGGCCTACGAGCAGTACTTC	CASSLTGAYEQYF
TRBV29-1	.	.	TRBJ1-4	TGCAGCGTCGCTTTCGGGGTCTATGAAAAACTGTTTTTT	CSVAFGVYEKLFF